The 31 T cell receptor beta chains listed next were all sequenced from one sample in a study of identifying expanded T cells in peripheral blood. Assay: immunoSEQ multiplex PCR; the TCRdb copy retains only in-frame clones and omits some. Of about 110,000 clones in the sample, about 88% were seen once. The sequencing sample was made of blood. The origin of the receptors is a person aged 18 to 70 in good health.

This clone was recorded only once. The chain links TRBV7-3 to TRBJ2-2; possibly TRBD2 for D (5 bases). This CDR3 comprises 16 residues. V was cut by 1 base and J by 0 bases, with 9 bases left in between. Germline values: CDR1 SGHTA, CDR2 FQGTGA. The CDR3 DNA reads TGTGCCAGCAGCTTAAGCGGAGGTTCGAACACCGGGGAGCTGTTTTTT. This sequence encodes CASSLSGGSNTGELFF.

The rearrangement uses TRBV7-3 and TRBJ2-3, with TRBD2 as a possible D gene (5 bases). The CDR3 spans 14 residues. In germline, CDR1 is SGHTA, CDR2 FQGTGA. V dropped 2 bases and J dropped 3 bases, with 9 bases sitting between them. Here the CDR3 DNA reads TGTGCCAGCAGCTTAGGGAGTGGAACAGATACGCAGTATTTT. Residues: CASSLGSGTDTQYF.

This clone has just a few counts. V is TRBV7-2 and J is TRBJ2-3; tentatively, D is TRBD2 (6 bases). Germline CDR1 and CDR2: SGHTA and FQGNSA. V lost 5 bases and J lost 9, with 15 bases in between. This CDR3 spans 13 amino acids. The CDR3 nucleotides are TGTGCCAGCAGCCTAGAGACTAGTCGAACGCAGTATTTT. Amino acid sequence: CASSLETSRTQYF.

The chain has TRBV5-1 and TRBJ2-7, with a tentative D call TRBD1 (6 bases). The CDR3 sequence is 16 residues long. Trimming pared 2 bases from V and 2 bases from J, leaving 17 bases between. From germline, CDR1 is SGHRS and CDR2 YFSETQ. The CDR3 is CASSLGLNRATYEQYF. In DNA, the CDR3 is TGCGCCAGCAGCTTAGGTCTGAACAGGGCGACCTACGAGCAGTACTTC.

This clone was detected only once. The gene calls are TRBV10-2 and TRBJ2-7; D possibly uses TRBD1 or TRBD2 (5 bases each). CDR3 length: 15 residues. V lost 0 bases and J lost 7, with 16 bases in between. Germline CDR1 and CDR2: WSHSY and SAAADI. In nucleotides, the CDR3 is TGCGCCAGCAGTGAGTCTCTGACGGGGCGTCGGGAGCAGTACTTC. As protein: CASSESLTGRREQYF.

The count of this clone is one. The CDR3 reads CASSRLNGQGDTQYF. As DNA, the CDR3 is TGCGCCAGCAGCCGGTTAAACGGACAGGGGGATACGCAGTATTTT. The rearrangement uses TRBV4-1 and TRBJ2-3; 9 bases fit TRBD1. This CDR3 is built from 15 residues. Germline lookup yields CDR1 MGHRA and CDR2 YSYEKL. The V segment lost 4 bases and the J segment 6 bases; nucleotides outside the gene matches: 8.

This chain links TRBV2 with TRBJ2-2; 7 nucleotides line up with TRBD1. The CDR3 has 14 residues. Trimming took 6 bases from V and 9 from J; bases not matched to a gene: 10. Per germline, CDR1 SNHLY and CDR2 FYNNEI. Here the CDR3 DNA reads TGTGCCAGCAGCCTTGGGACAGCCCCGAGGGAGCTGTTTTTT. Encoded protein: CASSLGTAPRELFF.

V and J are TRBV23-1 and TRBJ2-7; the D gene could be TRBD1 or TRBD2 (5 bases each). TRBV23-1 is recorded as an ORF, its role being uncertain. The germline V and J ends were trimmed by 4 bases and 7 bases, with 14 bases remaining between them. The CDR3 loop spans 13 amino acids. The CDR3 spells CASSPPGPGEQYF. In DNA form, the CDR3 reads TGCGCCAGCAGTCCCCCGGGGCCGGGGGAGCAGTACTTC.

The J gene is TRBJ2-5, the V gene TRBV7-6; TRBD1 matches at 7 bases. CDR1 is SGHVS, CDR2 FNYEAQ, per germline. The CDR3 is made up of 12 amino acids. Germline trimming cut 3 bases from V and 7 bases from J; bases unmatched to any gene: 2. Written as DNA, the CDR3 is TGTGCCAGCAGCTTTGGGGACAGGACCCAGTACTTC. Amino acid sequence: CASSFGDRTQYF.

The chain uses TRBV27 and TRBJ2-7; the D call may be TRBD1 or TRBD2 (5 bases each). The CDR3 contains 15 residues. The V gene's germline CDR1 is MNHEY and CDR2 SMNVEV (reference sequence). The V and J ends lost 8 bases and 3 bases respectively, with 20 bases between them. The CDR3: CASFPGPTLIYEQYF. The CDR3 DNA follows: TGTGCCAGCTTTCCGGGACCGACTCTAATCTACGAGCAGTACTTC.

This sequence joins TRBV18 and TRBJ2-7; 7 nucleotides agree with TRBD1. This CDR3 has 16 residues. V was pared by 2 bases and J by 0 bases, with 7 bases of the junction left unmatched. Germline V gene sequence: CDR1 KGHSH, CDR2 LQKENI. CDR3 nucleotides: TGTGCCAGCTCACCATCTAGGGACAGTTACTCCTACGAGCAGTACTTC. Protein product: CASSPSRDSYSYEQYF.

This clone was seen once. This chain connects TRBV2 to TRBJ1-3; TRBD1 is a possible D gene (5 bases). Germline V lookup: CDR1 SNHLY, CDR2 FYNNEI. Trimming removed 10 bases from V and 5 bases from J, with 15 bases in between. This CDR3 is built from 13 residues. CDR3 in amino acids: CANLKRQRNTIYF. The CDR3 DNA sequence: TGTGCCAACCTTAAAAGACAGAGAAACACCATATATTTT.

This chain joins TRBV27 and TRBJ2-7, with TRBD1 matching 10 bases. In germline, CDR1 is MNHEY, CDR2 SMNVEV (reference sequence). V gave up 3 bases and J gave up 4 bases; unmatched junction bases: 6. The CDR3 totals 15 residues. This chain's CDR3 is CASSLPGQGIYEQYF. The CDR3, as DNA: TGTGCCAGCAGTTTGCCGGGACAGGGGATTTACGAGCAGTACTTC.

J is TRBJ2-5 and V is TRBV19; D unclear. Trimming shortened V by 5 bases and J by 4 bases, and 14 bases separated the two germline ends. The CDR3 totals 14 residues. Germline assignment: CDR1 LNHDA and CDR2 SQIVND (reference sequence). The CDR3 loop reads CASSQRQARETQYF. The CDR3 bases are TGTGCCAGTAGTCAACGCCAAGCGCGAGAGACCCAGTACTTC.

V usage is TRBV7-9 and J usage is TRBJ2-7; D may correspond to TRBD1 or TRBD2 (6 bases each). The CDR3 extends over 15 amino acids. V lost 0 bases to trimming and J lost 2 bases, with 11 bases between them. Germline CDR1 is SEHNR and CDR2 is FQNEAQ (reference sequence). CDR3 bases: TGTGCCAGCAGCTTAGCCGGGGGCTGGGCCTACGAGCAGTACTTC. Its protein product is CASSLAGGWAYEQYF.

The gene calls are TRBV5-1 and TRBJ2-5, with a tentative D call TRBD2 (6 bases). The CDR3 covers 14 residues. Germline lookup yields CDR1 SGHRS and CDR2 YFSETQ. V shed 4 bases and J shed 10 bases, with 20 bases lying between them. CDR3 region: CASSEGGALMDQYF. Here the CDR3 DNA reads TGCGCCAGCAGCGAAGGAGGGGCCTTAATGGACCAGTACTTC.

The table lists this clone with a count of one. The chain carries TRBV5-4 and TRBJ1-1; D possibly corresponds to TRBD1 (5 bases). There are 16 residues in the CDR3. Trimming shortened V by 0 bases and J by 0 bases, and 12 bases separated the two germline ends. Germline V gene sequence: CDR1 SGHNT, CDR2 YYREEE (reference sequence). The CDR3 sequence: CASSLGGGSMNTEAFF. CDR3 DNA sequence: TGTGCCAGCAGCTTGGGGGGGGGAAGCATGAACACTGAAGCTTTCTTT.

The CDR3 DNA reads TGTGCCAGCAGAATAAACTATGTGGAATTTGGCAATGAGCAGTTCTTC. The encoded protein is CASRINYVEFGNEQFF. The rearrangement uses TRBV7-9 and TRBJ2-1; D gene unclear. Germline V CDR1 and CDR2: SEHNR, FQNEAQ (reference sequence). The CDR3 has 16 residues. Trimming took 6 bases from V and 6 from J, leaving 21 bases between them.

The chain joins TRBV7-6 to TRBJ2-7; D is unresolved. V was pared by 1 base and J by 2 bases, with 6 bases between. In germline, CDR1 is SGHVS, CDR2 FNYEAQ. The CDR3 runs to 13 residues. The CDR3 DNA is TGTGCCAGCAGCTTAGAGATTACCTACGAGCAGTACTTC. This gives the protein CASSLEITYEQYF.

The chain uses TRBV11-1 and TRBJ2-3; 7 bases fit TRBD1. V lost 5 bases to trimming and J lost 4 bases; unmatched junction nucleotides: 12. This CDR3 is built from 16 residues. Germline V gives CDR1 SGHAT, CDR2 FQDESV (reference sequence). CDR3 sequence reads: CASSPALTGSADTQYF. The DNA for the CDR3 is TGTGCCAGCAGCCCGGCCTTGACAGGGTCGGCAGATACGCAGTATTTT. The whole variable domain, remainder taken from reference TRBV11-1 and TRBJ2-3, is EAEVAQSPRYKITEKSQAVAFWCDPISGHATLYWYRQILGQGPELLVQFQDESVVDDSQLPKDRFSAERLKGVDSTLKIQPAELGDSAMYLCASSPALTGSADTQYFGPGTRLTVL.

The V and J genes are TRBV7-9 and TRBJ1-1; 8 nucleotides line up with TRBD1. CDR1 and CDR2 (germline): SEHNR, FQNEAQ (reference sequence). Losses at the gene ends were 4 bases for V and 4 bases for J; bases not matched to a gene: 17. This CDR3 spans 18 amino acids. CDR3 loop: CASSSTFGLGQGATEAFF. The CDR3 DNA reads as TGTGCCAGCAGCTCTACTTTTGGCTTAGGACAGGGCGCCACTGAAGCTTTCTTT. The full variable domain, completed using reference TRBV7-9 and TRBJ1-1, is DTGVSQNPRHKITKRGQNVTFRCDPISEHNRLYWYRQTLGQGPEFLTYFQNEAQLEKSRLLSDRFSAERPKGSFSTLEIQRTEQGDSAMYLCASSSTFGLGQGATEAFFGQGTRLTVV.

The chain has TRBV2 and TRBJ2-5; D may be TRBD2 (6 bases). The CDR3 has 16 residues. From germline, CDR1 is SNHLY and CDR2 FYNNEI. V dropped 4 bases and J dropped 4 bases, with 19 bases sitting between them. The CDR3 sequence: CASSVRDLGSAETQYF. The CDR3 coding sequence is TGTGCCAGCAGTGTGAGGGACTTGGGGTCAGCAGAGACCCAGTACTTC.

The V and J genes are TRBV6-5 and TRBJ2-2, with a tentative D call TRBD1 (5 bases). This CDR3 comprises 14 residues. Between the trimmed V and J ends, which lost 0 bases and 3 bases, there was a span of 5 bases. The V gene's germline CDR1 is MNHEY and CDR2 SVGAGI. The CDR3 loop is CASSYSTDTGELFF. CDR3 in DNA: TGTGCCAGCAGTTACTCGACAGACACCGGGGAGCTGTTTTTT.

A few counts support this clone. V and J are TRBV5-3 and TRBJ2-7, with unresolved D. Being an ORF, TRBV5-3 has a function that is uncertain. The CDR3 length is 12 residues. V dropped 4 bases and J dropped 9 bases, with 14 bases sitting between them. The CDR3, as DNA: TGTGCCAGAAGCCCAACCCTGTGGCCGCAGTACTTC. It encodes CARSPTLWPQYF.

The V and J genes are TRBV19 and TRBJ2-2; 9 nucleotides align to TRBD2. Germline CDR1 is LNHDA and CDR2 is SQIVND (reference sequence). The junction had 12 bases not matched to a gene; V was cut back by 7 bases and J by 9 bases. The CDR3 consists of 15 residues. CDR3 region: CASNPSGMSGRELFF. CDR3 sequence (DNA): TGTGCCAGTAATCCTAGCGGGATGAGCGGCCGGGAGCTGTTTTTT. Variable domain in full (rest from reference TRBV19 and TRBJ2-2): DGGITQSPKYLFRKEGQNVTLSCEQNLNHDAMYWYRQDPGQGLRLIYYSQIVNDFQKGDIAEGYSVSREKKESFPLTVTSAQKNPTAFYLCASNPSGMSGRELFFGEGSRLTVL.

In this sample, this clone turned up once. The V gene is TRBV19, the J gene TRBJ2-5; possible D gene TRBD1, 5 bases. Germline V gene lookup returns CDR1 LNHDA and CDR2 SQIVND (reference sequence). This CDR3 has 14 residues. The V end lost 5 bases, the J end lost 4 bases, and 14 bases lay between the germline ends. For the CDR3, the DNA is TGTGCCAGTAGTCAGGGTTCGGGTACAGAGACCCAGTACTTC. It yields the protein CASSQGSGTETQYF. Complete variable domain (other parts from reference TRBV19 and TRBJ2-5): DGGITQSPKYLFRKEGQNVTLSCEQNLNHDAMYWYRQDPGQGLRLIYYSQIVNDFQKGDIAEGYSVSREKKESFPLTVTSAQKNPTAFYLCASSQGSGTETQYFGPGTRLLVL.

J is TRBJ2-7 and V is TRBV14; unclear D gene. Trimming left V 3 bases short and J 0 bases short, with 9 bases between. Germline V CDR1 and CDR2: SGHDN, FVKESK. There are 14 residues in the CDR3. The CDR3 reads CASSHLGTSYEQYF. The CDR3 DNA reads TGTGCCAGCAGCCACCTCGGCACCTCCTACGAGCAGTACTTC.

The chain couples TRBV19 to TRBJ2-5; no clear D gene. The CDR3 is 14 amino acids. V lost 3 bases, J lost 1 base, and 9 bases lay in between. Germline CDR1 reads LNHDA; CDR2 reads SQIVND (reference sequence). The CDR3 DNA sequence: TGTGCCAGTAGTATGTGGGCAGCCCAAGAGACCCAGTACTTC. Translating gives CASSMWAAQETQYF.

The rearrangement uses TRBV29-1 and TRBJ1-4; no definite D call. V was pared by 6 bases and J by 3 bases, with 8 bases between. There are 12 residues in the CDR3. The germline gives CDR1 SQVTM, CDR2 ANQGSEA. In nucleotides, the CDR3 is TGCAGCGTGGCTTGGGCTAATGAAAAACTGTTTTTT. It codes for CSVAWANEKLFF.

This chain uses TRBV9 with TRBJ2-7, with no clear D. Deletions cut 0 bases from V and 4 bases from J, with 11 bases between. Germline CDR1 SGDLS, CDR2 YYNGEE. The CDR3 runs to 14 residues. The CDR3 DNA reads TGTGCCAGCAGCGTAGACGGTAGGCTATACGAGCAGTACTTC. It encodes CASSVDGRLYEQYF.

The rearrangement uses TRBV18 and TRBJ1-5; possibly TRBD1 for D (5 bases). This CDR3 comprises 15 residues. V gave up 6 bases and J gave up 5 bases, with 17 bases separating them. The V gene's germline CDR1 is KGHSH and CDR2 LQKENI. CDR3 bases: TGTGCCAGCTCGGAGGGACGGGGGACGGATCAGCCCCAGCATTTT. This gives the protein CASSEGRGTDQPQHF. Together with reference TRBV18 and TRBJ1-5, the CDR3 gives the full variable domain: NAGVMQNPRHLVRRRGQEARLRCSPMKGHSHVYWYRQLPEEGLKFMVYLQKENIIDESGMPKERFSAEFPKEGPSILRIQQVVRGDSAAYFCASSEGRGTDQPQHFGDGTRLSIL.